This T cell receptor beta chain stems from a study of patients and donors after allogeneic stem cell transplantation. MiXCR was run by TCRdb on the RT-PCR reads, yielding one entry per CDR3 protein. The sample holds 390,000 or so distinct CDR3 sequences; 15% to 20% are singletons and the top ten take less than 9.5%. V lost 5 bases, J lost 5 bases, and 18 bases lay in between. This CDR3 comprises 15 residues. Material for sequencing was blood, either unsorted or a sorted T cell fraction (not recorded which). The chain couples TRBV12-3 or TRBV12-4 to TRBJ1-1; D gene uncertain. The TCR originated in a human donor who was either an allogeneic HSCT recipient or a stem cell or donor lymphocyte infusion donor (not recorded which). It is not recorded whose cells these are; they may come from a transplant donor. CDR3 bases: TGTGCCAGCAGTCCGCGGGCCCCGAAGGGTACTGAAGCTTTCTTT. Its translation: CASSPRAPKGTEAFF.